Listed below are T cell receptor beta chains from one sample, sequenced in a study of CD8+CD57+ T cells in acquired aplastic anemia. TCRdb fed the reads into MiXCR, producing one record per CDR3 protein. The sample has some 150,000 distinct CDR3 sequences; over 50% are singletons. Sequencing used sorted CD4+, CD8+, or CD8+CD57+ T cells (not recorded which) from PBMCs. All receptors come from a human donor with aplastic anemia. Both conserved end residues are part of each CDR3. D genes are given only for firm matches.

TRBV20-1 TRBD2 CSARTSGPSTDTQYF
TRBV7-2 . CASSLGPLQARYNEQFF
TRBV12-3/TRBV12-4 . CASSWGLGELFF
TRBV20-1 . CSARGAGHEQYF
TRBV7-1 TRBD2 CASSSYFSFTSGGRDTQYF
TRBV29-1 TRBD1 CSGGRDRGRVEAFF
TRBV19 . CASSPWTVVYNSPLHF
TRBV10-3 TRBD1 CASSRLTGGSYNEQFF
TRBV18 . CASSPPKGREKNTEAFF
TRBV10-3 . CAISEPTGGRASYEQYF
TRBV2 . CASSEARGSNTEAFF
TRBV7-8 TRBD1 CASSLDRGPYYEQFF
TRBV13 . CASSLISVNTEAFF
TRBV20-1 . CSSRDGAYEQYF
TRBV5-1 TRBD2 CASSWTSDSTGELFF
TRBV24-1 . CATSDFDQRGEQLF
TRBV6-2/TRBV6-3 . CASSGGEATEAFF
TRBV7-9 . CASSFRADPGSPLHF
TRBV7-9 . CASSTDRASYNEQFF
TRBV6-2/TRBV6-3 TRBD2 CASSPGLAGDHEQETQYF
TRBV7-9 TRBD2 CASSLARGGGAGFSETQYF
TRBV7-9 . CASSFGRNSYEQYF
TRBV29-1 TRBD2 CSVVAGVADTQYF
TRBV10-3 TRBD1 CALSQGTARGNQPQHF
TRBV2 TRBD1 CASSESLGQGAPNTEAFF
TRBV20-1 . CSAWDLAVLTF
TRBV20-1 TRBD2 CSARNPTGTRVCEQYF
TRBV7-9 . CASSYDWQVAYNEQFF
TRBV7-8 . CASSEDRETQYF
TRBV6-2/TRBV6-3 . CASTDRPSYEQYF
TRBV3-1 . CASRTTDRPGNTIYF
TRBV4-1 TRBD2 CASSQEASGETQYF
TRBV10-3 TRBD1 CAISDQAGGAEQYF
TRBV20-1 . CSAGAVGWSYEQYF
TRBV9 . CASSVDQGSTDTQYF
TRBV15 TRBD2 CATSRDRGIAGVRDEQYF
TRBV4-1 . CASSQELGNEQFF
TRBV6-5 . CASSYPVGEAFF
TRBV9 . CASSVGRGKTYEQYF
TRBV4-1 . CASSHPYEVQGQNTEAFF
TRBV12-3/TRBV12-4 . CASSLRGEGRKLFF
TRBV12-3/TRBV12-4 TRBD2 CASRTSGVYNEQFF
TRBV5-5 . CASSLGSSGNQPQHF
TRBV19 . CASIKPNTDTQYF
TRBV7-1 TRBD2 CASSSDGLAGGTNTGELFF
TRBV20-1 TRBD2 CSATHSGVPYNEQFF
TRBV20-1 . CSAAHRVFTEAFF
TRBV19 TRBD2 CASIGTSGGTETQYF
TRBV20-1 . CSALGDTQYF
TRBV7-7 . CASRLIPPQHF
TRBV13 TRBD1 CASSLGGGGFPGYTF
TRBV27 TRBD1 CASSTRDRGLCEQYF
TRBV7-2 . CASSIAKGLGTEAFF